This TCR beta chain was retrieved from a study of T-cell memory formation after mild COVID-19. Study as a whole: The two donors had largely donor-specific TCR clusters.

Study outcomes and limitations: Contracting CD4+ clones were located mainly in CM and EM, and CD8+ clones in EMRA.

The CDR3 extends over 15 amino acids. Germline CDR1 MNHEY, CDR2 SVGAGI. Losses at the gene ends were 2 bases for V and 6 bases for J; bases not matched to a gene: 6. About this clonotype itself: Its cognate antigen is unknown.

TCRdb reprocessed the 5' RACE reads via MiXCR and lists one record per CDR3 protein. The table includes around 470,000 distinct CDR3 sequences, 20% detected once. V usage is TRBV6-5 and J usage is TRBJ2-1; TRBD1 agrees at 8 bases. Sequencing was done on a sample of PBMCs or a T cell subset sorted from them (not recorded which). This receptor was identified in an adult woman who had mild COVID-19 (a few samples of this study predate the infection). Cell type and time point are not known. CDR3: CASSYRDRLINEQFF. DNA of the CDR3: TGTGCCAGCAGTTACCGGGACAGGTTGATCAATGAGCAGTTCTTC.